This T cell receptor beta chain was observed in a study of CD8+ T cells in alopecia areata. Turning to the study itself: Each day, treated patients took oral tofacitinib twice, at 5 to 10 mg per dose. Severity was scored as percentage of affected scalp area in treated patients.

Germline CDR1 reads SGDLS; CDR2 reads YYNGEE. The CDR3 extends over 12 amino acids. Deletions cut 5 bases from V and 8 bases from J, with 13 bases between. This clone was seen a handful of times. Its antigen remains unknown. Whole-study results and caveats: Many of the expanded lesional clones endured in scalp and blood while on tofacitinib. Scalp clonality dropped significantly under tofacitinib, as did expanded CD8+ top-100 clones.

Indicated treatment: oral pan-JAK inhibitor, 5-10 mg twice daily. Sequencing used cDNA as its template, made by extracting RNA and reverse transcribing it. The table came from immunoSEQ multiplex PCR; TCRdb's copy has only in-frame clones and leaves some out. The profile covers under 150,000 clones, with roughly 55% appearing a single time and roughly 5% taken by the ten largest. The source material was CD4+ T cells sorted from blood, sampled at week 4, from a patient treated with tofacitinib. The clonotype comes from a human donor with alopecia areata. The chain couples TRBV9 to TRBJ1-2; D possibly corresponds to TRBD1 (6 bases). Here the CDR3 reads CASRKQGQGYTF. Written as DNA, the CDR3 is TGTGCCAGCAGAAAACAGGGCCAAGGCTACACCTTC. The whole variable domain, filled in from reference TRBV9 and TRBJ1-2, reads DSGVTQTPKHLITATGQRVTLRCSPRSGDLSVYWYQQSLDQGLQFLIQYYNGEERAKGNILERFSAQQFPDLHSELNLSSLELGDSALYFCASRKQGQGYTFGSGTRLTVV.